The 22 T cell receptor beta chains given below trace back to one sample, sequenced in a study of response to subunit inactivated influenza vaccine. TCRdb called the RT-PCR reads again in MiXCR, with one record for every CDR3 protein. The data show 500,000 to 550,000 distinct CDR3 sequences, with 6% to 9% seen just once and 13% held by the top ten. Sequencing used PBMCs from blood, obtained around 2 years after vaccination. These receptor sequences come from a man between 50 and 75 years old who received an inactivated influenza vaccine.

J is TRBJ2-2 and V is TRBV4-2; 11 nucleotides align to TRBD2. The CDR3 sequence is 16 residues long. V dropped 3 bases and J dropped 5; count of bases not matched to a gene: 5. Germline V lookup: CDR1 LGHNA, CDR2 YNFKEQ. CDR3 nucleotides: TGTGCCAGCAGCCAGCCCGGGACTAGCGGAACCGGGGAGCTGTTTTTT. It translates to CASSQPGTSGTGELFF.

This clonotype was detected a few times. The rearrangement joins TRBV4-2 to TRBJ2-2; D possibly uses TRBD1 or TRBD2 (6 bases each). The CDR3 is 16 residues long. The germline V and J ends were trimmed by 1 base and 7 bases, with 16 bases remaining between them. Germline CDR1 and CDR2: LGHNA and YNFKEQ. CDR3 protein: CASSQGDRGRGGELFF. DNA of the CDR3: TGTGCCAGCAGCCAAGGAGATCGGGGGCGCGGCGGGGAGCTGTTTTTT.

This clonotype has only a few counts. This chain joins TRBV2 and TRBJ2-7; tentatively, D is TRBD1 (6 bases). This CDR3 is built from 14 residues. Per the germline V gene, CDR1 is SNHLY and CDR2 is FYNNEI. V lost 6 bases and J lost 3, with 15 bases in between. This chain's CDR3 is CASSADSLGYEQYF. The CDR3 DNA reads TGTGCCAGCAGCGCGGACAGTCTTGGCTACGAGCAGTACTTC. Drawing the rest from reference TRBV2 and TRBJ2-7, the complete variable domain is EPEVTQTPSHQVTQMGQEVILRCVPISNHLYFYWYRQILGQKVEFLVSFYNNEISEKSEIFDDQFSVERPDGSNFTLKIRSTKLEDSAMYFCASSADSLGYEQYFGPGTRLTVT.

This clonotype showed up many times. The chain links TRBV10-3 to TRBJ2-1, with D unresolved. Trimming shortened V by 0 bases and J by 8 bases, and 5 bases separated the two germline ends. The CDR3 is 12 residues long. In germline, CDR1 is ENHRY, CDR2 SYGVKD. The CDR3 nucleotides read TGTGCCATCAGTGAGTCGAACTATGAGCAGTTCTTC. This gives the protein CAISESNYEQFF.

The CDR3 nucleotides are TGTGCCAGCAGCGTAGCCGGCTCCTATAATTCACCCCTCCACTTT. Amino acids: CASSVAGSYNSPLHF. The V call is TRBV9, the J call TRBJ1-6, with unresolved D. Per the germline V gene, CDR1 is SGDLS and CDR2 is YYNGEE. This CDR3 is built from 15 residues. Deletions cut 0 bases from V and 0 bases from J, with 4 bases between. Looking up the rest from reference TRBV9 and TRBJ1-6 gives the full variable domain: DSGVTQTPKHLITATGQRVTLRCSPRSGDLSVYWYQQSLDQGLQFLIQYYNGEERAKGNILERFSAQQFPDLHSELNLSSLELGDSALYFCASSVAGSYNSPLHFGNGTRLTVT.

The CDR3 DNA follows: TGTGCCAGCAGCCCAAAAACGACAGGGGCCGAGCAGTACTTC. Its translation: CASSPKTTGAEQYF. This sequence joins TRBV7-2 and TRBJ2-7; 8 nucleotides line up with TRBD1. The CDR3 has 14 amino acids. In germline, CDR1 is SGHTA, CDR2 FQGNSA. Trimming cost V 5 bases and J 6 bases; bases outside gene matches: 9.

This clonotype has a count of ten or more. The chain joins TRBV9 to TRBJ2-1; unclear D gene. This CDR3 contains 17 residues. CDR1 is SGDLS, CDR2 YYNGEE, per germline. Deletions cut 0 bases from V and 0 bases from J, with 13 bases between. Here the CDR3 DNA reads TGTGCCAGCAGCGTAGGGTTATCGGGTAGCTCCTACAATGAGCAGTTCTTC. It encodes CASSVGLSGSSYNEQFF.

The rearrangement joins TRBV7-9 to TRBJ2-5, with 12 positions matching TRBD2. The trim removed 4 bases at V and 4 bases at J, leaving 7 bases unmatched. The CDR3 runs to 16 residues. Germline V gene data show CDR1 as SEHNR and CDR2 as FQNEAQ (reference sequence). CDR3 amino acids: CASSSASGGAGETQYF. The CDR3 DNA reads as TGTGCCAGCAGCTCCGCTAGCGGGGGGGCCGGAGAGACCCAGTACTTC.

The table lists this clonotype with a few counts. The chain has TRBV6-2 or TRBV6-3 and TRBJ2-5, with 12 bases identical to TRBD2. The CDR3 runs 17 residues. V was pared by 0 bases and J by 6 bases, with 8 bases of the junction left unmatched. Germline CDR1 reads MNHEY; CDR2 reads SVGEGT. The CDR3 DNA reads TGTGCCAGCAGTTACTCGACTAGCGGGGGATTTACAAAGACCCAGTACTTC. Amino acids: CASSYSTSGGFTKTQYF.

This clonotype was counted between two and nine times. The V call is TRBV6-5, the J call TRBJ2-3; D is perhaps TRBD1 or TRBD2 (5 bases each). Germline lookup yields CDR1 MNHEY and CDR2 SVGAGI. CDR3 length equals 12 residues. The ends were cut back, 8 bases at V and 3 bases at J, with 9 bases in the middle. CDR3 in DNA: TGTGCCAGCCCTGAGGGGACAGATACGCAGTATTTT. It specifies CASPEGTDTQYF.

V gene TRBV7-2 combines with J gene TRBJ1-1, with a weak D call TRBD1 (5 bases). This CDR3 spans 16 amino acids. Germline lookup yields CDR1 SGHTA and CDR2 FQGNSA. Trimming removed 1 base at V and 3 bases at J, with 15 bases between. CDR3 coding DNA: TGTGCCAGCAGCTTAGGGGGGTTTTCTAGAGACACTGAAGCTTTCTTT. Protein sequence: CASSLGGFSRDTEAFF.

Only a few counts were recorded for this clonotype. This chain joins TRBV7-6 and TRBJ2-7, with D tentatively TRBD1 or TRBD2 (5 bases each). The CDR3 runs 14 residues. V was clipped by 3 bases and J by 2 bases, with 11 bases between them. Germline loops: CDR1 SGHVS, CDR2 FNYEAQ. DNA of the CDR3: TGTGCCAGCAGCTTGGGTCGGGGCGCCTACGAGCAGTACTTC. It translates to CASSLGRGAYEQYF.

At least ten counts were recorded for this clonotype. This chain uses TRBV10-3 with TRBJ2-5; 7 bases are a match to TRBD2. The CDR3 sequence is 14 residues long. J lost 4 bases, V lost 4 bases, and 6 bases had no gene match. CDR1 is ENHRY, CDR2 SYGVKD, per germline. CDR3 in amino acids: CAISGAGEGETQYF. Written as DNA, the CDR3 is TGTGCCATCAGTGGTGCGGGAGAGGGAGAGACCCAGTACTTC.

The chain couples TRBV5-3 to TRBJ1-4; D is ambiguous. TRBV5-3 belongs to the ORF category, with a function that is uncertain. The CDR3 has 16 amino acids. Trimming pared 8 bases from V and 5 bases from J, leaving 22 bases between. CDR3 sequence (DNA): TGTGCCAGTCGTGGATCCCTTGCGGGAGGGAATGAAAAACTGTTTTTT. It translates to CASRGSLAGGNEKLFF.

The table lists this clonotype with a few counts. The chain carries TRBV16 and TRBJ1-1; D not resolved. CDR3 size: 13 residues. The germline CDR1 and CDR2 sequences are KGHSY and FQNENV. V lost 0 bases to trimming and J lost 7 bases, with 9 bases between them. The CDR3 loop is CASSQSKKVEAFF. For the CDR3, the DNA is TGTGCCAGCAGCCAATCAAAGAAGGTTGAAGCTTTCTTT.

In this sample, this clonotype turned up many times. CDR3 loop: CASSQDSLGSDTQYF. CDR3 nucleotides: TGCGCCAGCAGCCAAGATTCTCTCGGGTCAGATACGCAGTATTTT. The chain links TRBV4-3 to TRBJ2-3; D is ambiguous. The CDR3 covers 15 residues. V was trimmed by 0 bases and J by 4 bases, leaving 11 bases between them. Germline CDR1 and CDR2: LGHNA and YSLEER.

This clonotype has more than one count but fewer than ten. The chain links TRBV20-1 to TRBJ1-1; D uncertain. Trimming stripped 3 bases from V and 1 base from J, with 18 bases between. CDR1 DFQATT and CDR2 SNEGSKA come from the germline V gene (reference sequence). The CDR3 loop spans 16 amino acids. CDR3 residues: CSASGFFVQQNTEAFF. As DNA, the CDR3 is TGCAGTGCTAGTGGATTTTTTGTACAGCAGAACACTGAAGCTTTCTTT.

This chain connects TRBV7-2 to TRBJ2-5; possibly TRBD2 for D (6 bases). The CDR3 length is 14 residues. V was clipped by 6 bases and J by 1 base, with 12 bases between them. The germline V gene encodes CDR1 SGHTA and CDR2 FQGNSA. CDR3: CASSRTSLQETQYF. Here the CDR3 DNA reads TGTGCCAGCAGTCGAACTAGCCTCCAAGAGACCCAGTACTTC. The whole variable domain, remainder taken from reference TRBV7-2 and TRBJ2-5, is GAGVSQSPSNKVTEKGKDVELRCDPISGHTALYWYRQSLGQGLEFLIYFQGNSAPDKSGLPSDRFSAERTGGSVSTLTIQRTQQEDSAVYLCASSRTSLQETQYFGPGTRLLVL.

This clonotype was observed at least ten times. CDR3 nucleotide sequence: TGTGCCATCAGTGAGACCTGGGCTAATAATCAGCCCCAGCATTTT. Amino acid sequence: CAISETWANNQPQHF. The chain combines TRBV10-3 with TRBJ1-5; D not certain. The ends were cut back, 2 bases at V and 4 bases at J, with 12 bases in the middle. CDR3 length equals 15 residues. The germline CDR1 and CDR2 sequences are ENHRY and SYGVKD.

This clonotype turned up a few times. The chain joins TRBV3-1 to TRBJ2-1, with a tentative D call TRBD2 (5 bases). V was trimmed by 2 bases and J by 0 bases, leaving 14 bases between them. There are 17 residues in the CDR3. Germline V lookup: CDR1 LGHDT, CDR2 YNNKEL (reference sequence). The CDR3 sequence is CASSQRYRLASYNEQFF. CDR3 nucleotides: TGTGCCAGCAGCCAACGATATCGGCTAGCCTCCTACAATGAGCAGTTCTTC.

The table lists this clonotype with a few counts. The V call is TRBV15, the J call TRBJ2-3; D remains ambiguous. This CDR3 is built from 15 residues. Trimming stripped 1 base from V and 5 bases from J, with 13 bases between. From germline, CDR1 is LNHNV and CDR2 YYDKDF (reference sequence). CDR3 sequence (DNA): TGTGCCACCAGCAGAGGGGCCCTGGGGAAAGATACGCAGTATTTT. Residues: CATSRGALGKDTQYF.

The CDR3 is CSASQTGPNQPQHF. In DNA, the CDR3 is TGCAGTGCTAGCCAGACAGGGCCTAATCAGCCCCAGCATTTT. The V and J genes are TRBV20-1 and TRBJ1-5; 7 bases match TRBD1. This CDR3 comprises 14 residues. The germline V gene encodes CDR1 DFQATT and CDR2 SNEGSKA (reference sequence). Trimming at V came to 3 bases and at J to 4 bases, leaving 6 bases not matched to a gene.